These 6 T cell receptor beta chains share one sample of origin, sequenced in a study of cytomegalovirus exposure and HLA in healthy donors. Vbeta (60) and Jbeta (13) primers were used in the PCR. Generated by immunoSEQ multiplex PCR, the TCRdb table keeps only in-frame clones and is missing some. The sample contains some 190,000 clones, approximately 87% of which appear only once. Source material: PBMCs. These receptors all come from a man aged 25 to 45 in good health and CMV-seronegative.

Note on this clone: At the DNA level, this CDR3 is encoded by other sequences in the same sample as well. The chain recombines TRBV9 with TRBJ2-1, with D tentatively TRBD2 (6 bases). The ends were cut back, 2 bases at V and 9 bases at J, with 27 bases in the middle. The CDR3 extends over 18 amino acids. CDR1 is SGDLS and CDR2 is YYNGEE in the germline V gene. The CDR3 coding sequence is TGTGCCAGCAGCGTGGTAAGAAGCGGAGGGCCGACTTCTGGTGAGCAGTTCTTC. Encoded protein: CASSVVRSGGPTSGEQFF. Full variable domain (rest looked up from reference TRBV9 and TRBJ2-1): DSGVTQTPKHLITATGQRVTLRCSPRSGDLSVYWYQQSLDQGLQFLIQYYNGEERAKGNILERFSAQQFPDLHSELNLSSLELGDSALYFCASSVVRSGGPTSGEQFFGPGTRLTVL.

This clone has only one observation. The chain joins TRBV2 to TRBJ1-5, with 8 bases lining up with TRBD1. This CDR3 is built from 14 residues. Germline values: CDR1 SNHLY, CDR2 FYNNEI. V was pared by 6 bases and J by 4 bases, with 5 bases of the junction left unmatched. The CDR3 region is CASRLDRDNQPQHF. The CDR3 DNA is TGTGCCAGCAGATTGGACAGGGATAATCAGCCCCAGCATTTT.

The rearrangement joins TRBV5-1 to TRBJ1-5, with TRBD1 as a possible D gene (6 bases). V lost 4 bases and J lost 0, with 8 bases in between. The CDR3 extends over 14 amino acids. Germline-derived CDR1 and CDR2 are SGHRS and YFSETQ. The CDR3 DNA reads TGCGCCAGCAGCCCAGGGGATAGCAATCAGCCCCAGCATTTT. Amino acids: CASSPGDSNQPQHF.

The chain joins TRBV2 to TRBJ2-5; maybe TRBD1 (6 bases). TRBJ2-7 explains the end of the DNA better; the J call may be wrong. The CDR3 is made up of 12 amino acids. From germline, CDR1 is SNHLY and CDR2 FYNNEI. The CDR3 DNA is TGTGCCAGCTTTTGGACAGATTACGAGCAGTACTTC. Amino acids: CASFWTDYEQYF.

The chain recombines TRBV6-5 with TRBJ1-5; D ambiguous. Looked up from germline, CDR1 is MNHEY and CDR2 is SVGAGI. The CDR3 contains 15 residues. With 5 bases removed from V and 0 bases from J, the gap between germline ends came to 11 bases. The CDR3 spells CASSPRSVSNQPQHF. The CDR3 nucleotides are TGTGCCAGCAGTCCCCGGAGCGTTAGCAATCAGCCCCAGCATTTT.

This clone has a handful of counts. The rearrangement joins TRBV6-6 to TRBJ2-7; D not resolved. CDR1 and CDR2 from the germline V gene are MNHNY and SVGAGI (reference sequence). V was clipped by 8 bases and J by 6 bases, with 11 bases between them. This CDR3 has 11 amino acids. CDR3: CASGTTGEQYF. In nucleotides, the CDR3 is TGTGCCAGCGGCACCACGGGCGAGCAGTACTTC.